The T cell receptor beta chain under discussion was sequenced for a study of T cells in Graves' hyperthyroidism and ophthalmopathy. Regarding the study as a whole: Stable hyperthyroidism was separated from ophthalmopathy by a model based on 13 V-J features. With a median lead of 6.5 months before onset, the model predicted ophthalmopathy. Most expanded thyroid clonotypes above 0.001 also appeared in blood.

Amplification of TCR beta CDR3 regions was performed using RNA transcripts as template. An initial round of RT-PCR targeting the TCR CDR3 relied on the HTBI primer set. TCRdb itself ran the multiplex PCR reads through MiXCR, one entry per CDR3 protein. The sample includes about 350,000 distinct CDR3 sequences, around 18% of them seen just once. This clonotype was seen repeatedly, ten times or more. Its antigen is still unknown. The CDR3 has 18 residues. Germline values: CDR1 MNHEY, CDR2 SVGEGT. V shed 0 bases and J shed 3 bases, with 20 bases lying between them. The chain is built from TRBV6-2 or TRBV6-3 and TRBJ2-5, with TRBD2 as a possible D gene (5 bases). This sequence originates from a woman aged 40 to 50 with Graves' ophthalmopathy. Sequencing was performed on blood. The CDR3 nucleotides read TGTGCCAGCAGTTACTCGAGCGGAGCTTCAAGCCCAAAAGAGACCCAGTACTTC. This sequence encodes CASSYSSGASSPKETQYF.